The present entry profiles one TCR beta chain with its context. Its antigen is currently unknown. The CDR3 runs to 20 residues. V shed 0 bases and J shed 0 bases, with 23 bases lying between them. Per germline, CDR1 SGDLS and CDR2 YYNGEE. This specimen belongs to a study of shared clonotypes between healthy human individuals. Study information: Aged 18 to 49, the donors were a couple of women and a few men. Study-wide points: An effect of sequencing depth on clonotype sharing among donors was expected.

Naive CD8 cells lacked CD45RO and underwent positive selection for CCR7, leaving out terminally differentiated effector memory CD45RA+ cells. Each cell subset's genomic DNA was divided evenly among several immunoSEQ plates. It was around 220 ng DNA, around 32,000 T cell genomes, that sorted-subset replicate PCRs used. Produced via immunoSEQ multiplex PCR; TCRdb's table is partial and in-frame only. In the table there are 700,000 to 950,000 clones, around 96% of which are singletons. The receptor was isolated from a man younger than 45 in good health. The chain links TRBV9 to TRBJ2-3; D is tentatively TRBD1 or TRBD2 (5 bases each). Material: naive CD8+ T cells sorted from blood. This CDR3 is CASSVGLLGDSRSSTDTQYF. The CDR3 DNA sequence: TGTGCCAGCAGCGTAGGACTTTTGGGGGATAGCAGATCTAGCACAGATACGCAGTATTTT.